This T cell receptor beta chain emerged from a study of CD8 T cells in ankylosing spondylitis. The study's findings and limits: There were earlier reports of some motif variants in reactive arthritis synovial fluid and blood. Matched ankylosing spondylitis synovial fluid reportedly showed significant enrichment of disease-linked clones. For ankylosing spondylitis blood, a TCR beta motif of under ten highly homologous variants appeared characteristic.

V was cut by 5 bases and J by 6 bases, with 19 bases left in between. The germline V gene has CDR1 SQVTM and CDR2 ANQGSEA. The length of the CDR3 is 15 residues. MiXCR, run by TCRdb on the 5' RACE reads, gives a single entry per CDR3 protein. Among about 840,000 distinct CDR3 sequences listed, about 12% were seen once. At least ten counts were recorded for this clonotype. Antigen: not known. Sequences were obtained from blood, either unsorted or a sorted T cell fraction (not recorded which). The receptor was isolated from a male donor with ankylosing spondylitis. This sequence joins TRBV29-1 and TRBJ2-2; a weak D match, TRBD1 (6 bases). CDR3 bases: TGCAGCGTTTCGCTCAGGGGATCGGATGCCGGGGAGCTGTTTTTT. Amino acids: CSVSLRGSDAGELFF.